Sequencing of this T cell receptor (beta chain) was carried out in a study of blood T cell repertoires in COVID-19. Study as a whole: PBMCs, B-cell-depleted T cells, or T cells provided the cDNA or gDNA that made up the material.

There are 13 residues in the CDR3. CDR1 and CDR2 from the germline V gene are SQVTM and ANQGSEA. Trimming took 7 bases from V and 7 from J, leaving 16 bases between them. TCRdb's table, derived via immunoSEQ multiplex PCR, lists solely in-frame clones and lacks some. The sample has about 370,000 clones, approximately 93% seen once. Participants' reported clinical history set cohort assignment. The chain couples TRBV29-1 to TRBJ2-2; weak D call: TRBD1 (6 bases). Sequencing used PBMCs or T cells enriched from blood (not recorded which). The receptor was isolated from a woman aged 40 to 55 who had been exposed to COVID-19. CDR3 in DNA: TGCAGCGCCCAAACCCAGGGGAACGGGGAGCTGTTTTTT. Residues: CSAQTQGNGELFF.